Detailed here is one T cell receptor (beta chain). Antigen unknown. The sample originates from a study of cytomegalovirus exposure and HLA in healthy donors. The V gene's germline CDR1 is MDHEN and CDR2 SYDVKM. V lost 6 bases and J lost 5, with 15 bases in between. The CDR3 is 14 amino acids. The PCR employed 60 Vbeta primers together with 13 Jbeta primers. This table comes from immunoSEQ multiplex PCR, and its TCRdb copy is limited to in-frame clones, with some not included. The sample records more than 120,000 clones, 82% being singletons. Study-level results: When analyzed later, a missense DCLRE1C variant was found to be linked to TCR beta V- and J-gene trimming.

The sequenced sample consisted of PBMCs. The sequence came from a male donor in good health and CMV-seronegative. This rearrangement joins TRBV28 to TRBJ2-3, with a tentative D call TRBD1 (5 bases). The CDR3 region has the DNA TGTGCCAGCAGCGCGGCAGGGCCTAGAGATACGCAGTATTTT. It translates to CASSAAGPRDTQYF.